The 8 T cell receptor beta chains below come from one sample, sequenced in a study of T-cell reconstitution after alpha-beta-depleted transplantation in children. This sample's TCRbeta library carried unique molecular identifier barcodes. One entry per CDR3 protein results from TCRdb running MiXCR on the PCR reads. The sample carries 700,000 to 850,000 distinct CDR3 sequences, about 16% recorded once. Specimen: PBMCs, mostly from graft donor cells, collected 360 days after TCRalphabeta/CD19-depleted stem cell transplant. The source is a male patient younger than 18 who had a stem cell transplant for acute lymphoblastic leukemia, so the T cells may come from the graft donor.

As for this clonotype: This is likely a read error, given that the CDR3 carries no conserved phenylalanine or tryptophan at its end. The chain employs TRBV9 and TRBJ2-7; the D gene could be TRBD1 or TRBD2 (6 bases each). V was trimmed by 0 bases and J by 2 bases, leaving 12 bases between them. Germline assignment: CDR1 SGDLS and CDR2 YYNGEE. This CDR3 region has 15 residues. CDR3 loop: CASSVEGGRTYEQYI. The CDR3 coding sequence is TGTGCCAGCAGCGTAGAAGGGGGGCGGACCTACGAGCAGTACATC.

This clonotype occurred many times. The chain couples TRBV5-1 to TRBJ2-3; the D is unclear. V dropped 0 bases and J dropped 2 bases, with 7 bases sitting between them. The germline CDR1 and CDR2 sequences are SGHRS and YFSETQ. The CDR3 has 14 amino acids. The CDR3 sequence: CASSLVAPTDTQYF. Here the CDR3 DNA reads TGCGCCAGCAGCTTGGTGGCCCCCACAGATACGCAGTATTTT.

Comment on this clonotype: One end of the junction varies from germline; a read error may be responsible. CDR3 in DNA: TGTGCCAGCAGCAGGAAGCCCTCTGGGGCCAACGTCCTGATTTTC. Translation: CASSRKPSGANVLIF. The chain employs TRBV2 and TRBJ2-6, with TRBD1 as a possible D gene (5 bases). CDR3 size: 15 residues. Germline values: CDR1 SNHLY, CDR2 FYNNEI.

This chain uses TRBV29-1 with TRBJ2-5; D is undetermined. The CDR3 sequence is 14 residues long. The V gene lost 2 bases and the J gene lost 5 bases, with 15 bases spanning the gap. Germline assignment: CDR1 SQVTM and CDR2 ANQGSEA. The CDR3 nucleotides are TGCAGCGTTGAATCGCGGCCACTTGGGGAGACCCAGTACTTC. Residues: CSVESRPLGETQYF.

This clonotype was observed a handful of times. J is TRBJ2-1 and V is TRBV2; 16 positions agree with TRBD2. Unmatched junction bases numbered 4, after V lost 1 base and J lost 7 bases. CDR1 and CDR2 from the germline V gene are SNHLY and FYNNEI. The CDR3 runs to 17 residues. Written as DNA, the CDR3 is TGTGCCAGCAGTGAAGTAAGGGGACTAGCGGGAGGGAATGAGCAGTTCTTC. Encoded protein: CASSEVRGLAGGNEQFF.

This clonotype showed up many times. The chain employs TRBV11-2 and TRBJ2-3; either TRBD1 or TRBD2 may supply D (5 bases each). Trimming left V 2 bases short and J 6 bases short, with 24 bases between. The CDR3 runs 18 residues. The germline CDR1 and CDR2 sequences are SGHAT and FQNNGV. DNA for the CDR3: TGTGCCAGCAGCTTATACGCCCCCGGGACCACACTCATGGATACGCAGTATTTT. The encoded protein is CASSLYAPGTTLMDTQYF.

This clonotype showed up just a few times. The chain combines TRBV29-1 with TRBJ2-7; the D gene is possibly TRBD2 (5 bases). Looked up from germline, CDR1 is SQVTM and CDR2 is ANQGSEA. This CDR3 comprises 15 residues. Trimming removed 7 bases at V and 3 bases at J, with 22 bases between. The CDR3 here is CSAMDGGPSDYEQYF. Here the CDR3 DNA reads TGCAGCGCTATGGACGGAGGACCCTCTGACTACGAGCAGTACTTC.

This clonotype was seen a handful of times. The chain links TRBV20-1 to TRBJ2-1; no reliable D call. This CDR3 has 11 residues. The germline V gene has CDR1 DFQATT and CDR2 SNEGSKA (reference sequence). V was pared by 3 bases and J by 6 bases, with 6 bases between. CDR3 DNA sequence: TGCAGTGCTAGGAATGGCAATGAGCAGTTCTTC. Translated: CSARNGNEQFF.